This T cell receptor (beta chain) was retrieved from a study of CD8 T cells in Susac syndrome. RNA amounts of roughly 0.5 to 1 ug underwent reverse transcription with random hexamers. An immunoSEQ multiplex PCR amplified TCR beta CDR3 over 54 Vbeta and 13 Jbeta. One entry per CDR3 protein, called by TCRdb with MiXCR from the immunoSEQ multiplex PCR reads. The data show roughly 190,000 distinct CDR3 sequences, over 85% seen once. Sequencing of TCR beta was carried out in blood CD8+ and CD4+ T cells. TEMRA cells were FACS-enriched, unlike CD8+ and CD4+ T cells, which were negatively isolated. The CDR3 spans 16 residues. The V end was cut by 1 base, the J end by 1 base, with 13 bases between. Germline V gene lookup returns CDR1 MDHEN and CDR2 SYDVKM.

The receptor's source is a human donor in good health. This chain connects TRBV28 to TRBJ2-5; possibly TRBD1 for D (6 bases). The sequenced sample was CD4+ T cells from PBMCs. The CDR3 sequence is CASSLSGARSQETQYF. The CDR3 DNA sequence: TGTGCCAGCAGTTTATCAGGGGCGAGGAGCCAAGAGACCCAGTACTTC.